A single sample is the source of the 27 T cell receptor beta chains below, sequenced in a study of CD8+ T cells in alopecia areata (dated by TCRdb to 2016 to 2019). The time point label, read with the paper, signifies: about 4 weeks on oral tofacitinib. The treatment or condition label on this specimen signifies: oral pan-JAK inhibitor, 5-10 mg twice daily. Receptor amplification or capture employed the immunoSEQ multiplex PCR assay. RNA was extracted from all samples and reverse transcribed into cDNA, which served as template for TCR sequencing. TCRdb took this table from immuneACCESS and kept in-frame rearrangements with V and J called. Such tables lack part of the clones; where checked against another copy, unresolved V genes explain under half of the gap, and the rest is unexplained. The sample table contains about 190,000 clones; only one count was recorded for 50% to 60% of them. The ten largest clones capture 0.65% to 0.7% of the sample.

Here the sequenced sample was CD4+ T cells sorted from blood, taken at week 4, from a patient treated with tofacitinib. These receptor sequences come from a human donor with alopecia areata.

The chain joins TRBV30 to TRBJ1-5; the match to TRBD1 covers 7 bases. Unmatched junction bases numbered 2, after V lost 3 bases and J lost 3 bases. Germline CDR1 and CDR2: GTSNPN and SVGIG (reference sequence). The CDR3 loop spans 13 amino acids. This CDR3 is CAWRGQANQPQHF. The CDR3 DNA reads TGTGCCTGGAGAGGACAGGCCAATCAGCCCCAGCATTTT.

This clone was counted between two and nine times. This chain links TRBV15 with TRBJ1-1; D unclear. Deletions cut 5 bases from V and 0 bases from J, with 7 bases between. Germline V gives CDR1 LNHNV, CDR2 YYDKDF (reference sequence). This CDR3 is built from 13 residues. CDR3 in amino acids: CATSPRMNTEAFF. CDR3 sequence (DNA): TGTGCCACCAGCCCTCGTATGAACACTGAAGCTTTCTTT.

There are a few counts of this clone. J is TRBJ1-5 and V is TRBV2; TRBD1 matches 8 bases. Germline CDR1 and CDR2: SNHLY and FYNNEI. V was clipped by 5 bases and J by 7 bases; unmatched bases: 10. The CDR3 runs to 15 residues. The CDR3 DNA follows: TGTGCCAGCAGTCGCGACGGACAGGGAAGGCAGCCCCAGCATTTT. Its protein product is CASSRDGQGRQPQHF.

This clone turned up a few times. The V gene is TRBV6-5, the J gene TRBJ1-1, with D hard to call. This CDR3 is built from 11 residues. V was cut by 6 bases and J by 8 bases, with 10 bases left in between. CDR1 MNHEY and CDR2 SVGAGI come from the germline V gene. The CDR3 sequence: CASRRSGEAFF. The CDR3 nucleotides read TGTGCCAGCAGGCGGTCTGGGGAAGCTTTCTTT.

The genes are TRBV30 and TRBJ2-1, with 10 bases lining up with TRBD1. The CDR3 is made up of 14 amino acids. V was clipped by 6 bases and J by 5 bases; unmatched bases: 7. CDR1 and CDR2 (germline): GTSNPN, SVGIG (reference sequence). This chain's CDR3 is CACLPGTGDNEQFF. DNA for the CDR3: TGTGCCTGCCTACCGGGGACAGGGGACAATGAGCAGTTCTTC.

This sequence joins TRBV30 and TRBJ2-6; D is unresolved. CDR1 is GTSNPN and CDR2 is SVGIG in the germline V gene (reference sequence). Trimming stripped 0 bases from V and 4 bases from J, with 10 bases between. The CDR3 has 15 amino acids. The CDR3 DNA is TGTGCCTGGAGTGTTGGTACCCCCGGGGCCAACGTCCTGACTTTC. Protein: CAWSVGTPGANVLTF.

The chain links TRBV30 to TRBJ2-5; D is possibly TRBD1 (7 bases). The V end lost 2 bases, the J end lost 4 bases, and 11 bases lay between the germline ends. The CDR3 runs to 13 residues. CDR1 is GTSNPN and CDR2 is SVGIG in the germline V gene (reference sequence). CDR3 nucleotides: TGTGCCTGGAGTTGGCAGGGGGGAGAGACCCAGTACTTC. Protein product: CAWSWQGGETQYF.

This sequence joins TRBV27 and TRBJ2-7; 10 bases map to TRBD2. The V segment lost 5 bases and the J segment 3 bases; nucleotides outside the gene matches: 10. This CDR3 spans 16 amino acids. Germline V gives CDR1 MNHEY, CDR2 SMNVEV (reference sequence). CDR3 amino acids: CASSLQSPSGSYEQYF. The CDR3 DNA follows: TGTGCCAGCAGTCTACAATCCCCTAGCGGGAGCTACGAGCAGTACTTC.

This clone was counted a few times. The V call is TRBV29-1, the J call TRBJ2-5, with TRBD2 matching over 8 bases. CDR1 is SQVTM, CDR2 ANQGSEA, per germline. The CDR3 totals 14 residues. The V and J ends lost 5 bases and 4 bases, in that order; junction bases with no gene match: 9. CDR3 in DNA: TGCAGCGTTCGTCGAGCGGGAGAGCCAGAGACCCAGTACTTC. Protein: CSVRRAGEPETQYF.

The chain employs TRBV25-1 and TRBJ2-2; D may be TRBD2 (5 bases). V lost 5 bases and J lost 3, with 10 bases in between. The CDR3 is 14 amino acids. Germline V gene lookup returns CDR1 MGHDK and CDR2 SYGVNS. DNA of the CDR3: TGTGCCAGCAGTATGGACTCCCACACCGGGGAGCTGTTTTTT. Translating it yields CASSMDSHTGELFF.

This sequence joins TRBV5-4 and TRBJ1-2; D gene ambiguous. CDR1 SGHNT and CDR2 YYREEE come from the germline V gene (reference sequence). V was shortened by 3 bases and J by 10 bases, with 19 bases between the two germline ends. The CDR3 has 14 amino acids. The CDR3 DNA reads as TGTGCCAGCAGCTCCCCCGGGATCCCGGGTGACTACACCTTC. This codes for CASSSPGIPGDYTF.

Of note for this clone: Sequence at one end of the junction differs from germline and may be a read error. The chain recombines TRBV30 with TRBJ2-5; TRBD2 is a possible D gene (6 bases). This CDR3 has 14 amino acids. Germline CDR1 GTSNPN, CDR2 SVGIG (reference sequence). The CDR3 region is CARRGPKLGETQYF. The CDR3 bases are TGTGCCAGGAGGGGTCCGAAACTGGGGGAGACCCAGTACTTC. Full variable domain (remainder filled in from reference TRBV30 and TRBJ2-5): SQTIHQWPATLVQPVGSPLSLECTVEGTSNPNLYWYRQAAGRGLQLLFYSVGIGQISSEVPQNLSASRPQDRQFILSSKKLLLSDSGFYLCARRGPKLGETQYFGPGTRLLVL.

CDR3 amino acids: CASSYAARAFF. The CDR3 coding sequence is TGTGCCAGCAGTTACGCGGCGAGGGCTTTCTTT. The chain couples TRBV6-5 to TRBJ1-1, with D uncertain. The V gene lost 2 bases and the J gene lost 11 bases, with 9 bases spanning the gap. The CDR3 has 11 amino acids. Germline V CDR1 and CDR2: MNHEY, SVGAGI.

The J gene is TRBJ1-5, the V gene TRBV6-5, with D unclear. The V gene lost 5 bases and the J gene lost 11 bases, with 10 bases spanning the gap. Germline CDR1 and CDR2: MNHEY and SVGAGI. The CDR3 loop spans 11 amino acids. The CDR3 coding sequence is TGTGCCAGCAGTCCCCAATCGGCCCAGCATTTT. Protein sequence: CASSPQSAQHF.

The chain couples TRBV30 to TRBJ1-2, with unresolved D. The CDR3 has 15 residues. Trimming took 4 bases from V and 3 from J, leaving 18 bases between them. Germline values: CDR1 GTSNPN, CDR2 SVGIG (reference sequence). The CDR3 coding sequence is TGTGCCTGGATGGGCGGTCGGGGAAGCCACTATGGCTACACCTTC. Protein product: CAWMGGRGSHYGYTF.

The chain employs TRBV11-2 and TRBJ2-7; TRBD1 is a possible D gene (6 bases). The ends were cut back, 2 bases at V and 0 bases at J, with 14 bases in the middle. CDR3 length: 16 residues. Germline CDR1 is SGHAT and CDR2 is FQNNGV. The CDR3: CASSLKRQVSSYEQYF. CDR3 coding DNA: TGTGCCAGCAGCTTAAAAAGACAGGTTAGCTCCTACGAGCAGTACTTC.

The V call is TRBV9, the J call TRBJ1-4; TRBD1 agrees at 9 bases. CDR3 length: 13 amino acids. Germline V gene lookup returns CDR1 SGDLS and CDR2 YYNGEE. The V segment lost 3 bases and the J segment 8 bases; nucleotides outside the gene matches: 2. CDR3 residues: CASSGGQGEKLFF. For the CDR3, the DNA is TGTGCCAGCAGCGGGGGACAGGGCGAAAAACTGTTTTTT.

To note about this clone: Germline is not matched at one junction end, which may reflect a read error. The chain combines TRBV6-6 with TRBJ2-1; tentatively, D is TRBD2 (6 bases). There are 13 residues in the CDR3. The germline gives CDR1 MNHNY, CDR2 SVGAGI (reference sequence). The CDR3 coding sequence is TGTGCCAGCAGTAATCCGCTAGCGAATGCGCAGTTCTTC. Protein: CASSNPLANAQFF.

The chain links TRBV27 to TRBJ2-7; D is perhaps TRBD1 (6 bases). The CDR3 has 16 amino acids. V was trimmed by 5 bases and J by 7 bases, leaving 24 bases between them. From germline, CDR1 is MNHEY and CDR2 SMNVEV (reference sequence). CDR3 nucleotide sequence: TGTGCCAGCAGTCTAAGCCCCTCGCGACAGGTGCAGGAGCAGTACTTC. Translating it yields CASSLSPSRQVQEQYF.

The rearrangement uses TRBV5-6 and TRBJ2-1; D is unclear. Germline V gene lookup returns CDR1 SGHDT and CDR2 YYEEEE. Trimming removed 1 base at V and 9 bases at J, with 11 bases between. CDR3 length: 13 amino acids. The CDR3 protein is CASSLFLGGEQFF. CDR3 nucleotide sequence: TGTGCCAGCAGCTTGTTCCTAGGTGGTGAGCAGTTCTTC. The entire variable domain, with the rest obtained from reference TRBV5-6 and TRBJ2-1, is as follows: DAGVTQSPTHLIKTRGQQVTLRCSPKSGHDTVSWYQQALGQGPQFIFQYYEEEERQRGNFPDRFSGHQFPNYSSELNVNALLLGDSALYLCASSLFLGGEQFFGPGTRLTVL.

The CDR3 DNA is TGCAGCACCGGGAGGGCCATCCTCTACAATGAGCAGTTCTTC. It specifies CSTGRAILYNEQFF. The chain combines TRBV29-1 with TRBJ2-1; 8 nucleotides agree with TRBD2. The CDR3 contains 14 residues. The germline V gene has CDR1 SQVTM and CDR2 ANQGSEA. V lost 8 bases and J lost 3; bases outside the gene matches: 9.

This clone was detected a few times. The V and J genes are TRBV7-2 and TRBJ2-5, with D tentatively TRBD1 or TRBD2 (5 bases each). This CDR3 is built from 14 residues. From germline, CDR1 is SGHTA and CDR2 FQGNSA. V was clipped by 3 bases and J by 7 bases, with 15 bases between them. The CDR3 loop reads CASSFPGPPGTQYF. The CDR3, as DNA: TGTGCCAGCAGCTTCCCGGGACCCCCTGGGACCCAGTACTTC. The variable domain in full, with the rest retrieved from reference TRBV7-2 and TRBJ2-5, is GAGVSQSPSNKVTEKGKDVELRCDPISGHTALYWYRQSLGQGLEFLIYFQGNSAPDKSGLPSDRFSAERTGGSVSTLTIQRTQQEDSAVYLCASSFPGPPGTQYFGPGTRLLVL.

Only one count was recorded for this clone. The junction shows a germline mismatch at one end, possibly a read error. The chain is built from TRBV27 and TRBJ2-5; D gene unclear. The germline gives CDR1 MNHEY, CDR2 SMNVEV (reference sequence). There are 11 residues in the CDR3. The CDR3 loop is CASVSQSSMHF. The CDR3 nucleotides read TGTGCCAGCGTCTCCCAGAGCTCCATGCACTTC.

The rearrangement uses TRBV7-2 and TRBJ2-3, with D unclear. Germline V gives CDR1 SGHTA, CDR2 FQGNSA. There are 11 residues in the CDR3. Trimming stripped 8 bases from V and 6 bases from J, with 9 bases between. The DNA of the CDR3 is TGTGCCAGCGCGTTAAGCGATACGCAGTATTTT. Translating it yields CASALSDTQYF.

Of note for this clone: This sample includes further DNA sequences coding for the same CDR3. J is TRBJ2-3 and V is TRBV29-1; D not certain. Per germline, CDR1 SQVTM and CDR2 ANQGSEA. V lost 3 bases and J lost 0, with 1 base in between. This CDR3 is built from 11 residues. As DNA, the CDR3 is TGCAGCGTTGAGAGCACAGATACGCAGTATTTT. This gives the protein CSVESTDTQYF.

This clone occurred once. The chain uses TRBV7-9 and TRBJ2-2; 10 bases align to TRBD2. Germline-derived CDR1 and CDR2 are SEHNR and FQNEAQ (reference sequence). The CDR3 is 16 amino acids. Trimming cost V 5 bases and J 1 base; bases outside gene matches: 4. CDR3 sequence: CASSPSGRGNTGELFF. The CDR3 DNA sequence: TGTGCCAGCAGCCCTAGCGGGAGAGGGAACACCGGGGAGCTGTTTTTT.

The chain combines TRBV15 with TRBJ1-4; D is ambiguous. This CDR3 contains 13 residues. The V and J ends lost 6 bases and 7 bases respectively, with 12 bases between them. Looked up from germline, CDR1 is LNHNV and CDR2 is YYDKDF (reference sequence). CDR3 DNA: TGTGCCACCAGTATCTATGCAGGTGAAAAACTGTTTTTT. Amino acid sequence: CATSIYAGEKLFF.